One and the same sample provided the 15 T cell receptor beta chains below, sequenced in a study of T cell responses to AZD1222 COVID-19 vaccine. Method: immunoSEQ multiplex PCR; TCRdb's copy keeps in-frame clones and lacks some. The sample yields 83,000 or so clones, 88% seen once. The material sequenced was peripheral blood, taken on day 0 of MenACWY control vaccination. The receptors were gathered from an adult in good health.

CDR3 nucleotides: TGTGCCAGCAGCTTAGCGGGGGAAGGGAACACCGGGGAGCTGTTTTTT. Residues: CASSLAGEGNTGELFF. The chain employs TRBV7-9 and TRBJ2-2; possibly TRBD1 or TRBD2 for D (5 bases each). The V and J ends lost 0 bases and 1 base respectively, with 9 bases between them. Germline-derived CDR1 and CDR2 are SEHNR and FQNEAQ (reference sequence). There are 16 residues in the CDR3.

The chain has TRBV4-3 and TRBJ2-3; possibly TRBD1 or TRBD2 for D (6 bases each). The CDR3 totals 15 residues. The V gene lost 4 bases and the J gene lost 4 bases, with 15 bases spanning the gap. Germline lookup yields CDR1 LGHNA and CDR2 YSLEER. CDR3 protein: CASSLGGRVADTQYF. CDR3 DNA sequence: TGCGCCAGCAGCCTTGGGGGGCGCGTCGCAGATACGCAGTATTTT.

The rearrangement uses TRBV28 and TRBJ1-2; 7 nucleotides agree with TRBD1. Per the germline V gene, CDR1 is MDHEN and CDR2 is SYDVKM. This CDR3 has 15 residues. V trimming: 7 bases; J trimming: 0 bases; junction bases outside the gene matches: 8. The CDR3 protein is CASTDPQGANYGYTF. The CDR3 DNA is TGTGCCAGCACCGATCCCCAGGGGGCTAACTATGGCTACACCTTC.

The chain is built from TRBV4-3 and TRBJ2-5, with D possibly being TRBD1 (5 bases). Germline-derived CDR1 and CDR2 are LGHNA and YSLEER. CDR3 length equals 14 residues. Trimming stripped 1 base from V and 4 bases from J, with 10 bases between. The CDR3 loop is CASSQGSGRETQYF. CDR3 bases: TGCGCCAGCAGCCAAGGATCAGGGCGAGAGACCCAGTACTTC.

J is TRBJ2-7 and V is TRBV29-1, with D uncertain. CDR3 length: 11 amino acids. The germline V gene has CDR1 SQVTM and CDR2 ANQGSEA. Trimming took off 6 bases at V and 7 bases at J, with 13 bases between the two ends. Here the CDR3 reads CSVRGSVEQYF. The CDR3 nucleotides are TGCAGCGTCCGCGGTTCAGTAGAGCAGTACTTC.

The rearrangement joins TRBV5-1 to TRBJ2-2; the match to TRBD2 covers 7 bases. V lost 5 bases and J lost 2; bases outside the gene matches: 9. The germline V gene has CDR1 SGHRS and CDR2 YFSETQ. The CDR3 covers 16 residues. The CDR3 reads CASSLSSGSNTGELFF. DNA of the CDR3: TGCGCCAGCAGTCTAAGTAGCGGGTCTAACACCGGGGAGCTGTTTTTT. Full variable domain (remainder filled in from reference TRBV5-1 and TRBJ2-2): KAGVTQTPRYLIKTRGQQVTLSCSPISGHRSVSWYQQTPGQGLQFLFEYFSETQRNKGNFPGRFSGRQFSNSRSEMNVSTLELGDSALYLCASSLSSGSNTGELFFGEGSRLTVL.

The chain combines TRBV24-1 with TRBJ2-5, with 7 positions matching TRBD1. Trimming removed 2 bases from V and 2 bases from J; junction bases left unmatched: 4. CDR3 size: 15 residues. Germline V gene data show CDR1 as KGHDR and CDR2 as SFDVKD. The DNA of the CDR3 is TGTGCCACCAGTGATTCACGGACAGGTCAAGAGACCCAGTACTTC. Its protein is CATSDSRTGQETQYF.

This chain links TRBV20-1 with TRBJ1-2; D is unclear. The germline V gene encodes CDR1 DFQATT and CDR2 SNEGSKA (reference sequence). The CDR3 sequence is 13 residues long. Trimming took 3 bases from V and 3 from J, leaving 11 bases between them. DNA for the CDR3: TGCAGTGCTAGTGGATCTGGGGACTATGGCTACACCTTC. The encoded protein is CSASGSGDYGYTF.

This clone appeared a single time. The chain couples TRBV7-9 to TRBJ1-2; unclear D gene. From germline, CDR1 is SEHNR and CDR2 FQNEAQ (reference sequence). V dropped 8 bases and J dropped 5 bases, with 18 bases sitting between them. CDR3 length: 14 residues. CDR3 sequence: CASDPLLTEYGYTF. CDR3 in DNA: TGTGCCAGCGATCCGCTCCTAACAGAGTATGGCTACACCTTC.

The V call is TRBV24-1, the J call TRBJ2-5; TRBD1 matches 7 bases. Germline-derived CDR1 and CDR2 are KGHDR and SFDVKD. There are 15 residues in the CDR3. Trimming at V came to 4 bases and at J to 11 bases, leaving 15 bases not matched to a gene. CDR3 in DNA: TGTGCCACCAGTGACCCGGGACAGAGCACAGGCGGGCAGTACTTC. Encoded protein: CATSDPGQSTGGQYF.

CDR3 coding DNA: TGTGCCAGCAGCTTTCTACAGGAAACCTACAATGAGCAGTTCTTC. Translating it yields CASSFLQETYNEQFF. V and J are TRBV7-9 and TRBJ2-1; D possibly corresponds to TRBD1 (5 bases). Germline CDR1 is SEHNR and CDR2 is FQNEAQ (reference sequence). This CDR3 comprises 15 residues. Trimming pared 3 bases from V and 2 bases from J, leaving 11 bases between.

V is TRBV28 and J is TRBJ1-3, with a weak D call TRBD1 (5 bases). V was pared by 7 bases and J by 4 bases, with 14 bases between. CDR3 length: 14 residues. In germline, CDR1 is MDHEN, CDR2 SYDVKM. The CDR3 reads CASTLQGRGNTIYF. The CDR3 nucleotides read TGTGCCAGCACCCTCCAGGGTAGGGGAAACACCATATATTTT.

The CDR3 bases are TGTGCCAGCAGTCCTTTTAGGGGGGTCATAGGCGAGCAGTACTTC. Protein product: CASSPFRGVIGEQYF. The J gene is TRBJ2-7, the V gene TRBV28; D possibly matches TRBD1 or TRBD2 (6 bases each). V was clipped by 5 bases and J by 6 bases, with 20 bases between them. The germline gives CDR1 MDHEN, CDR2 SYDVKM. This CDR3 comprises 15 residues.

The CDR3 coding sequence is TGTGCCAGCATCACCATGATGCGCGGGAGTGTAGGGGATACGCAGTATTTT. This encodes CASITMMRGSVGDTQYF. The V call is TRBV5-6, the J call TRBJ2-3; the match to TRBD2 covers 7 bases. Germline V gene lookup returns CDR1 SGHDT and CDR2 YYEEEE. CDR3 length: 17 amino acids. Trimming cost V 6 bases and J 6 bases; bases outside gene matches: 19.

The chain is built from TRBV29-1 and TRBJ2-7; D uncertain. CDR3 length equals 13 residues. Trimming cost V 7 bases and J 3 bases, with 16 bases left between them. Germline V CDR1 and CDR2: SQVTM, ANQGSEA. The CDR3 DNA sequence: TGCAGCGCCGCAAGTGGGCAAGGCTACGAGCAGTACTTC. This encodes CSAASGQGYEQYF.